This TCR beta chain is drawn from a study of cytomegalovirus exposure and HLA in healthy donors. Profiled with immunoSEQ multiplex PCR; TCRdb holds only in-frame clones, not every one. The table shows 150,000 to 180,000 clones, with about 82% occurring only once. The germline V gene has CDR1 SEHNR and CDR2 FQNEAQ (reference sequence). The V end was cut by 2 bases, the J end by 4 bases, with 15 bases between. The CDR3 totals 15 residues. This chain uses TRBV7-9 with TRBJ2-7; tentative D call: TRBD2 (6 bases). Sequenced: PBMCs. The sequence came from a human donor in good health. Here the CDR3 reads CASSLIGRAGYEQYF. The CDR3 region has the DNA TGTGCCAGCAGCTTAATAGGTCGGGCGGGATACGAGCAGTACTTC.